The 5 T cell receptor beta chains below all came from one sample that was sequenced in a study of blood T cell repertoires in COVID-19 (dated by TCRdb to 2020 to 2022). The method behind the library was the immunoSEQ multiplex PCR assay. TCRdb re-hosts the immuneACCESS table, in-frame sequences only. Its copies lack some clones; in the studies checked, an unresolved V gene accounts for under half of them, and the cause for the rest is not known. This sample is represented by some 300,000 clones; approximately 86% of them were singletons. Of the sample, around 4.2% falls within the top ten clones. The sequencing sample was made of peripheral blood. The receptors stem from a woman in her forties or fifties with active or convalescent COVID-19.

The J gene is TRBJ1-1, the V gene TRBV30; D uncertain. The CDR3 contains 11 residues. Trimming pared 3 bases from V and 7 bases from J, leaving 9 bases between. Germline V gives CDR1 GTSNPN, CDR2 SVGIG (reference sequence). The CDR3 protein is CAWRRTNEAFF. The CDR3 DNA follows: TGTGCCTGGAGGCGGACTAATGAAGCTTTCTTT. The entire variable domain, with the rest obtained from reference TRBV30 and TRBJ1-1, is as follows: SQTIHQWPATLVQPVGSPLSLECTVEGTSNPNLYWYRQAAGRGLQLLFYSVGIGQISSEVPQNLSASRPQDRQFILSSKKLLLSDSGFYLCAWRRTNEAFFGQGTRLTVV.

This clone was seen just once. The J gene is TRBJ1-2, the V gene TRBV29-1; D might be TRBD1 (5 bases). Germline V gene lookup returns CDR1 SQVTM and CDR2 ANQGSEA. This CDR3 contains 15 residues. Trimming removed 0 bases at V and 6 bases at J, with 17 bases between. CDR3 DNA sequence: TGCAGCGTTGAAGATCTTCCCCAGGGCTCGGATGGCTACACCTTC. Protein: CSVEDLPQGSDGYTF.

The rearrangement joins TRBV28 to TRBJ2-2; tentative D call: TRBD1 (5 bases). The CDR3 is made up of 16 amino acids. The V and J ends lost 7 bases and 0 bases respectively, with 15 bases between them. Germline V gives CDR1 MDHEN, CDR2 SYDVKM. Here the CDR3 reads CASINVGLTNTGELFF. The CDR3 DNA reads as TGTGCCAGCATAAATGTGGGGCTGACGAACACCGGGGAGCTGTTTTTT.

Notes on this clone: Other DNA sequences in this sample translate to the same CDR3. This chain uses TRBV7-9 with TRBJ2-2, with 7 nucleotides matching TRBD1. Germline values: CDR1 SEHNR, CDR2 FQNEAQ (reference sequence). The CDR3 is 16 amino acids. V trimming: 1 base; J trimming: 2 bases; junction bases outside the gene matches: 4. CDR3 nucleotides: TGTGCCAGCAGCTTAGGCCTAGGGGGCAACACCGGGGAGCTGTTTTTT. Translation gives CASSLGLGGNTGELFF.

The chain combines TRBV27 with TRBJ1-5, with 10 bases aligning to TRBD1. With 8 bases clipped from V and 6 bases from J, the junction kept 7 bases outside the gene matches. Germline CDR1 and CDR2: MNHEY and SMNVEV (reference sequence). The CDR3 is 14 residues long. Here the CDR3 reads CASARQGAGQPQHF. For the CDR3, the DNA is TGTGCCAGCGCCCGACAGGGGGCGGGTCAGCCCCAGCATTTT.